A selection of T cell receptor beta chains follows, all from one sample in a study of T cell repertoires in cytomegalovirus infection. Using its own MiXCR run on the reads, TCRdb lists one record per CDR3 protein. The sample consists of 740,000 or so distinct CDR3 sequences, under 40% of them appearing once. The material sequenced was PBMCs. These receptors came from a human donor in good health (CMV status not recorded). Some clones in this sample may be carry-over from other donors' samples. CDR3s include the opening cysteine and the closing phenylalanine or tryptophan. The order of the fields is D gene, V gene, J gene, CDR3 protein. The D gene is left open where the match is weak.

-,TRBV3-1,TRBJ2-4,CASSQEVGTYKNIQYF
-,TRBV7-9,TRBJ1-4,CASRPSGTSNEKLFF
TRBD2,TRBV19,TRBJ2-3,CASRPSGVSTDTQYF
TRBD1,TRBV5-4,TRBJ2-7,CASSIGTGNPYEQYF
-,TRBV27,TRBJ1-2,CASSPFGSTGYTF
TRBD2,TRBV4-1,TRBJ2-2,CASSQDPTSGGYTGELFF
-,TRBV6-2/TRBV6-3,TRBJ2-7,CASSDAAGYEQYF
-,TRBV2,TRBJ2-7,CASTKDVSYEQYF
TRBD2,TRBV2,TRBJ2-7,CASIRTSGEPYEQYF
TRBD1,TRBV2,TRBJ2-3,CASSETGAALGDTQYF
-,TRBV20-1,TRBJ1-2,CSAKGNYGYTF
-,TRBV10-2,TRBJ1-1,CASSEFVEAFF
-,TRBV7-9,TRBJ1-4,CASRKVGEDGEGEKLFF
TRBD2,TRBV28,TRBJ2-2,CASSYPGLAVNTGELFF
-,TRBV28,TRBJ1-2,CAIHGEGYGYTF
-,TRBV7-9,TRBJ1-5,CASSLEAGAQHF
-,TRBV20-1,TRBJ2-7,CSARPTNVVTYEQYF
-,TRBV14,TRBJ1-1,CASSQGVEGWGTEAFF
-,TRBV12-3/TRBV12-4,TRBJ2-3,CASSLAQPSTDTQYF
TRBD2,TRBV28,TRBJ2-4,CASSFPGDSGREDKNIQYF
-,TRBV28,TRBJ2-7,CASSFSSLKAYEQYF
TRBD1,TRBV7-8,TRBJ1-5,CASSSTGGAYVQPQHF
-,TRBV29-1,TRBJ1-1,CSVVGNTEAFF
-,TRBV10-3,TRBJ2-2,CAISESPGESTGELFF
-,TRBV12-3/TRBV12-4,TRBJ1-1,CASRTGHRKNTEAFF
-,TRBV7-2,TRBJ1-4,CASSFPRVLEEKLFF
-,TRBV28,TRBJ1-6,CASSLTPISPLHF
-,TRBV7-2,TRBJ2-1,CASSITFSAREQFF
-,TRBV7-8,TRBJ1-5,CDSSSRRGPYPPQHF
-,TRBV7-2,TRBJ1-5,CASSPVGGGGQPQHF
TRBD1,TRBV19,TRBJ1-4,CASSWTGGNEKLFF
-,TRBV7-2,TRBJ2-3,CASSPDSTDTQYF
-,TRBV5-4,TRBJ1-1,CASSLGGLSANTEAFF
-,TRBV7-2,TRBJ2-5,CSSSLQGGETQYF
TRBD1,TRBV12-3/TRBV12-4,TRBJ2-7,CATAPGQGVYEQYF